The present T cell receptor beta chain was sequenced within a study of OX40 agonist ivuxolimab in advanced cancers. Study-wide background: Given to patients was ivuxolimab, an agonistic anti-OX40 (CD134) antibody. Males comprised about 78% of the group, whose mean age was approximately 61 years (range roughly 23 to 90).

Profiled with immunoSEQ multiplex PCR; TCRdb holds only in-frame clones, not every one. The data contain approximately 31,000 clones, about three quarters of them singletons. In this sample, this clone turned up once. No antigen is known for it. Study results and caveats: Those patients achieving a partial response at 0.1-3.0 mg/kg showed among the lowest clonal expansion.

Trimming removed 2 bases from V and 4 bases from J, with 5 bases in between. The CDR3 has 12 amino acids. Germline-derived CDR1 and CDR2 are MNHEY and SVGAGI. V usage is TRBV6-5 and J usage is TRBJ2-5; D call uncertain. Sequencing was performed on CD4+ or CD8+ T cells sorted from blood, taken in a trial of the OX40 agonist ivuxolimab. This receptor was obtained from an adult with an advanced solid tumor such as melanoma, head and neck, liver or kidney cancer. CDR3 residues: CASSYPGETQYF. In DNA form, the CDR3 reads TGTGCCAGCAGTTACCCCGGAGAGACCCAGTACTTC.